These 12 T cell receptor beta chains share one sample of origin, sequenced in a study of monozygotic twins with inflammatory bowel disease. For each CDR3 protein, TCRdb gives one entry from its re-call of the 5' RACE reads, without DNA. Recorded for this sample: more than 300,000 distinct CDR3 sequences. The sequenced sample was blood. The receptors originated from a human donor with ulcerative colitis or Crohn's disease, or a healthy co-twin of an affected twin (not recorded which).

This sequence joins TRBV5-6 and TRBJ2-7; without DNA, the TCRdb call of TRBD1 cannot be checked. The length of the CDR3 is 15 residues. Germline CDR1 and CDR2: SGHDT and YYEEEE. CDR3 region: CASSLFRTEAYEQYF.

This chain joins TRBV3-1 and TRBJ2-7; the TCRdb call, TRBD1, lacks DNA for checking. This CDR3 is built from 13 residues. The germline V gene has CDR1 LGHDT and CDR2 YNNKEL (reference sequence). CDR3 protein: CASSQVRGGEQYF.

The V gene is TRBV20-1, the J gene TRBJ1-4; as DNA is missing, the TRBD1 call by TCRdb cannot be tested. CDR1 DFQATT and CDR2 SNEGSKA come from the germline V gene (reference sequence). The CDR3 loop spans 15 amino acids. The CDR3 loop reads CSAREQGSTNEKLFF.

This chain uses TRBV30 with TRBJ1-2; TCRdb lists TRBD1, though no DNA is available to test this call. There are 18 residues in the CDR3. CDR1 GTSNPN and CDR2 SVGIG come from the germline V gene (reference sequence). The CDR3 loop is CAWSVLGDRGTSNYGYTF.

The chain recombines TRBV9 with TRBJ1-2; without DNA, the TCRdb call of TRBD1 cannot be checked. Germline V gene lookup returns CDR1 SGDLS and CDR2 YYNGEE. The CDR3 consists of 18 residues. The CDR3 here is CASSVGRQGGAANYGYTF. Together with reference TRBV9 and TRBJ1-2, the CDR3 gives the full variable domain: DSGVTQTPKHLITATGQRVTLRCSPRSGDLSVYWYQQSLDQGLQFLIQYYNGEERAKGNILERFSAQQFPDLHSELNLSSLELGDSALYFCASSVGRQGGAANYGYTFGSGTRLTVV.

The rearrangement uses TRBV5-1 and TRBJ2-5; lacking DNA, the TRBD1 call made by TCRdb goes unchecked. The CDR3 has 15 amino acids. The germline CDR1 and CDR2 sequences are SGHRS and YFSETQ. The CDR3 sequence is CASSLGADLQETQYF.

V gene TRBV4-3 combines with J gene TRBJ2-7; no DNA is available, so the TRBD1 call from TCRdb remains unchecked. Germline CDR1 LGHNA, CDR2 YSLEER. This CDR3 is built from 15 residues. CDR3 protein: CASSQAGTEVYEQYF.

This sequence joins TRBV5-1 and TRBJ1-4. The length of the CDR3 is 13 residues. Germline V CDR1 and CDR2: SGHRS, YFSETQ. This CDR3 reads CASSLDLNEKLFF.

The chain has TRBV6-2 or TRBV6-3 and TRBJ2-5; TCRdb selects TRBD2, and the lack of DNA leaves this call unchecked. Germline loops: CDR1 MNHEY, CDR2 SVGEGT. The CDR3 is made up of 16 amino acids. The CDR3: CASSYPGLAGGETQYF.

CDR3 region: CSVEGGHTAQETQYF. The chain couples TRBV29-1 to TRBJ2-5. From germline, CDR1 is SQVTM and CDR2 ANQGSEA. This CDR3 has 15 amino acids.

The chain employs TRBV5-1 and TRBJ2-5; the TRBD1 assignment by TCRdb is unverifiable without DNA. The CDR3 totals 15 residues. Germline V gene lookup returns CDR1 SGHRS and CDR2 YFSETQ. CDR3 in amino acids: CASSILPGQGETQYF.

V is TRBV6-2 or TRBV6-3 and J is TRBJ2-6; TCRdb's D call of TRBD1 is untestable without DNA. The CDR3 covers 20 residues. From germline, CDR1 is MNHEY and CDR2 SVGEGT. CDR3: CASIRYINVQGSSGANVLTF.